The following is a TCR beta chain sequence with its context. Its specificity is unknown. The sample comes from a study of beta chain features in type 1 diabetes. Expressed TCRB transcripts were sequenced after all isolated RNA was converted to cDNA. Regulatory, naive and central memory T cell samples averaged approximately 3.9 million reads. Only in-frame clones appear in the TCRdb table, and some are missing; sequencing was by immunoSEQ multiplex PCR. The sample consists of 680,000 or so clones, around 15% of them appearing once. Markers CD45RO/CCR7/CD25/CD127/CD95/CD27 served to sort CD4+ naive, central memory, regulatory and stem cell-like memory cells. Notes on the study in general: People with Type 1 diabetes carried modestly yet significantly shorter TCRB CDR3s in all four CD4+ subsets.

Sequenced material: naive CD4+ T cells from blood. The clonotype originates from a young man with type 1 diabetes.

The CDR3 region is CAWKPMGWTEAFF. The CDR3 bases are TGTGCCTGGAAACCGATGGGGTGGACTGAAGCTTTCTTT. V usage is TRBV30 and J usage is TRBJ1-1, with unresolved D. Trimming stripped 4 bases from V and 5 bases from J, with 14 bases between. Germline V gene data show CDR1 as GTSNPN and CDR2 as SVGIG (reference sequence). The CDR3 extends over 13 amino acids.